The TCR beta chain described here comes from a study of human T cells and chemical hapten exposure. Overall study: An area of 2 cm by 2 cm on upper inner arm skin received 2% DPC for sensitization. Whole-study findings and limits: Patch test score tracked positively with PT1 expanded TCR counts. Alopecia affected the donors, so their immune response may differ from healthy people's.

Germline V gives CDR1 SGHVS, CDR2 FNYEAQ. V dropped 1 base and J dropped 5 bases, with 11 bases sitting between them. The CDR3 extends over 14 amino acids. A word on this clonotype: The antigen is not known.

As to time point: patch test 1, 2 weeks after DPC sensitization. Treatment here: therapeutic diphenylcyclopropenone sensitization with weekly scalp DPC. The study extracted total RNA from unfractionated whole blood. TCRdb reprocessed the RACE reads with MiXCR, giving one entry per CDR3 protein. The repertoire holds tens of thousands of distinct CDR3 sequences, with about 10% as singletons. Sequencing used whole blood, obtained in connection with sensitization to the hapten diphenylcyclopropenone (DPC). J is TRBJ1-2 and V is TRBV7-6, with TRBD1 as a possible D gene (5 bases). The receptor's source is a woman in her thirties or forties with alopecia areata. Some clones in this sample may be carry-over from other donors' samples. As DNA, the CDR3 is TGTGCCAGCAGCTTAGAAGGGACGGATTATGGCTACACCTTC. Translation gives CASSLEGTDYGYTF.